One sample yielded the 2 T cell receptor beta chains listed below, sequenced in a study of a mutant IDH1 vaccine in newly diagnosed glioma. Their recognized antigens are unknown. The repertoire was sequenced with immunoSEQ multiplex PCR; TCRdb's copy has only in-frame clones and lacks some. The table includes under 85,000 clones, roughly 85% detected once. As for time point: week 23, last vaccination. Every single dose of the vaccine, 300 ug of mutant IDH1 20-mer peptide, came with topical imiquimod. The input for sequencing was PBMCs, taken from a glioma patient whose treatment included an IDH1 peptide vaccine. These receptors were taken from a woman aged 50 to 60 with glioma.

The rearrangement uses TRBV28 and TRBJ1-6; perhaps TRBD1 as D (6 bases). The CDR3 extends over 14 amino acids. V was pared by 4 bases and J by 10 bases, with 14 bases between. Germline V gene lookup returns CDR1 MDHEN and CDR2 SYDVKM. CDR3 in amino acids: CASSSPGAGSPLHF. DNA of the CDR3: TGTGCCAGCAGTTCCCCGGGGGCAGGGTCACCCCTCCACTTT. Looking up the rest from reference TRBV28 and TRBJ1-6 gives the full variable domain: DVKVTQSSRYLVKRTGEKVFLECVQDMDHENMFWYRQDPGLGLRLIYFSYDVKMKEKGDIPEGYSVSREKKERFSLILESASTNQTSMYLCASSSPGAGSPLHFGNGTRLTVT.

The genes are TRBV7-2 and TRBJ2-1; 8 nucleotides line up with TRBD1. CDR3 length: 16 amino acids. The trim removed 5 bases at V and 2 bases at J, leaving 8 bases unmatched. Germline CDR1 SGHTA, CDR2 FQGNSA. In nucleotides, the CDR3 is TGTGCCAGCAGCCTCTGGACAGGGCTGGCCTACAATGAGCAGTTCTTC. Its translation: CASSLWTGLAYNEQFF.